One and the same sample provided the 23 T cell receptor beta chains below, sequenced in a study of blood T cell repertoires in COVID-19. Generated by immunoSEQ multiplex PCR, the TCRdb table keeps only in-frame clones and is missing some. This sample has about 270,000 clones, with 82% found just once. The sequencing sample was made of peripheral blood. The receptors here all came from a young woman with acute or convalescent COVID-19.

CDR3 sequence: CASSRRGGATNEKLFF. CDR3 coding DNA: TGTGCCAGCAGCCGACGAGGGGGGGCAACTAATGAAAAACTGTTTTTT. The chain uses TRBV14 and TRBJ1-4; D possibly corresponds to TRBD1 (6 bases). Germline CDR1 and CDR2: SGHDN and FVKESK. There are 16 residues in the CDR3. Trimming pared 4 bases from V and 0 bases from J, leaving 12 bases between.

The chain uses TRBV2 and TRBJ2-1; 11 nucleotides match TRBD1. CDR3 size: 14 residues. With 8 bases clipped from V and 7 bases from J, the junction kept 7 bases outside the gene matches. Germline V lookup: CDR1 SNHLY, CDR2 FYNNEI. The CDR3 reads CASGGQGARNEQFF. In nucleotides, the CDR3 is TGTGCCAGCGGAGGACAGGGGGCTCGAAATGAGCAGTTCTTC.

The rearrangement links TRBV3-1 (or the pseudogene TRBV3-2) to TRBJ1-3; a weak D match, TRBD1 (5 bases). Germline V gene lookup returns CDR1 LGHDT and CDR2 YNNKEL (reference sequence). Trimming removed 4 bases at V and 4 bases at J, with 11 bases between. This CDR3 comprises 14 residues. The CDR3 reads CASSPPGMGNTIYF. The CDR3 DNA reads as TGTGCCAGCAGCCCCCCAGGGATGGGAAACACCATATATTTT.

The chain carries TRBV27 and TRBJ2-1; D gene ambiguous. The CDR3 spans 15 residues. V gave up 6 bases and J gave up 4 bases, with 16 bases separating them. Germline V gene sequence: CDR1 MNHEY, CDR2 SMNVEV (reference sequence). CDR3 region: CASRDNDNTYNEQFF. The CDR3 DNA reads as TGTGCCAGCAGGGATAACGACAACACTTACAATGAGCAGTTCTTC.

Here the CDR3 reads CASSVRVGEGEQFF. In DNA form, the CDR3 reads TGTGCCAGCAGCGTACGAGTGGGAGAGGGTGAGCAGTTCTTC. The chain joins TRBV9 to TRBJ2-1; D is possibly TRBD2 (5 bases). This CDR3 has 14 residues. CDR1 is SGDLS and CDR2 is YYNGEE in the germline V gene. V was trimmed by 1 base and J by 9 bases, leaving 14 bases between them.

The chain uses TRBV25-1 and TRBJ2-7; D gene unclear. V was pared by 0 bases and J by 11 bases, with 14 bases between. Germline CDR1 reads MGHDK; CDR2 reads SYGVNS. The CDR3 loop spans 13 amino acids. This chain's CDR3 is CASSEYASSREYF. The CDR3 bases are TGTGCCAGCAGTGAATATGCGAGCAGTCGGGAGTACTTC.

This chain uses TRBV7-8 with TRBJ2-1; 12 bases match TRBD2. The CDR3 extends over 21 amino acids. With 6 bases clipped from V and 0 bases from J, the junction kept 18 bases outside the gene matches. CDR1 is SGHVS and CDR2 is FQNEAQ in the germline V gene. DNA of the CDR3: TGTGCCAGCAGGGAACAGGCCGGGACTAGCGGGTTTTTTCACTCCTACAATGAGCAGTTCTTC. Encoded protein: CASREQAGTSGFFHSYNEQFF.

The chain has TRBV4-3 and TRBJ1-1; D possibly corresponds to TRBD1 (5 bases). Germline CDR1 and CDR2: LGHNA and YSLEER. The CDR3 loop spans 14 amino acids. V lost 4 bases, J lost 1 base, and 10 bases lay in between. The CDR3 region is CASSLDNANTEAFF. CDR3 bases: TGCGCCAGCAGCCTGGACAACGCGAACACTGAAGCTTTCTTT.

The gene calls are TRBV7-9 and TRBJ2-3, with unresolved D. The CDR3 is 16 residues long. The V end lost 1 base, the J end lost 0 bases, and 11 bases lay between the germline ends. CDR1 is SEHNR and CDR2 is FQNEAQ in the germline V gene (reference sequence). The CDR3 is CASSLVQAPSTDTQYF. The CDR3 nucleotides are TGTGCCAGCAGCTTAGTTCAGGCCCCAAGCACAGATACGCAGTATTTT.

The chain carries TRBV3-1 (or the pseudogene TRBV3-2) and TRBJ1-1, with D possibly matching TRBD1 (6 bases). The V end lost 0 bases, the J end lost 8 bases, and 10 bases lay between the germline ends. Per the germline V gene, CDR1 is LGHDT and CDR2 is YNNKEL (reference sequence). This CDR3 is 13 amino acids long. In DNA, the CDR3 is TGTGCCAGCAGCCAAGATCACAGGGAGGAAGCTTTCTTT. Translation: CASSQDHREEAFF.

The chain carries TRBV9 and TRBJ2-5, with 9 bases aligning to TRBD1. CDR3 size: 15 residues. Trimming at V came to 0 bases and at J to 2 bases, leaving 2 bases not matched to a gene. Per the germline V gene, CDR1 is SGDLS and CDR2 is YYNGEE. In DNA form, the CDR3 reads TGTGCCAGCAGCGTAGGAGGGACAGGGCAAGAGACCCAGTACTTC. Translating gives CASSVGGTGQETQYF. Using reference TRBV9 and TRBJ2-5 for the parts outside the CDR3, the full variable domain is DSGVTQTPKHLITATGQRVTLRCSPRSGDLSVYWYQQSLDQGLQFLIQYYNGEERAKGNILERFSAQQFPDLHSELNLSSLELGDSALYFCASSVGGTGQETQYFGPGTRLLVL.

This clone appeared a single time. The chain joins TRBV7-3 to TRBJ2-2, with 15 bases fitting TRBD2. Per germline, CDR1 SGHTA and CDR2 FQGTGA. The V and J ends lost 5 bases and 5 bases, in that order; junction bases with no gene match: 6. The CDR3 covers 17 residues. This chain's CDR3 is CASSVGTSGGSTGELFF. The DNA of the CDR3 is TGTGCCAGCAGCGTCGGGACTAGCGGGGGGTCAACCGGGGAGCTGTTTTTT.

The table lists this clone with a few counts. CDR3 residues: CASTPLLAGHPGELFF. The CDR3, as DNA: TGTGCCAGTACTCCACTACTAGCGGGACACCCCGGGGAGCTGTTTTTT. V gene TRBV19 combines with J gene TRBJ2-2; 10 bases match TRBD2. Germline V gives CDR1 LNHDA, CDR2 SQIVND (reference sequence). CDR3 length: 16 residues. V was clipped by 7 bases and J by 6 bases; unmatched bases: 11.

This chain links TRBV6-2 or TRBV6-3 with TRBJ2-3, with D possibly matching TRBD1 (5 bases). The CDR3 has 15 residues. Germline CDR1 is MNHEY and CDR2 is SVGEGT. Trimming left V 5 bases short and J 5 bases short, with 17 bases between. CDR3 nucleotide sequence: TGTGCCAGCAGTGGGAAGAGGACATTCCTAGATACGCAGTATTTT. It codes for CASSGKRTFLDTQYF.

V gene TRBV9 combines with J gene TRBJ2-1; 8 nucleotides line up with TRBD2. The germline gives CDR1 SGDLS, CDR2 YYNGEE. The junction had 10 bases not matched to a gene; V was cut back by 3 bases and J by 5 bases. This CDR3 comprises 16 residues. CDR3 nucleotide sequence: TGTGCCAGCAGCGCCCTCCAGCGGGAGCTGGACAATGAGCAGTTCTTC. It yields the protein CASSALQRELDNEQFF.

This clone has more than one count but fewer than ten. V usage is TRBV18 and J usage is TRBJ1-5; D uncertain. This CDR3 region has 14 residues. CDR1 is KGHSH and CDR2 is LQKENI in the germline V gene. Trimming took off 6 bases at V and 1 base at J, with 10 bases between the two ends. As DNA, the CDR3 is TGTGCCAGCTCGCAGACTTGGAGCAATCAGCCCCAGCATTTT. Its translation is CASSQTWSNQPQHF.

This clone was counted between two and nine times. The J gene is TRBJ2-7, the V gene TRBV10-3, with TRBD2 matching 13 bases. The germline CDR1 and CDR2 sequences are ENHRY and SYGVKD. CDR3 length: 17 residues. The J segment lost 3 bases and the V segment lost 3 bases, leaving 8 bases of the junction unmatched. Here the CDR3 reads CAISDHQGTSGNYEQYF. CDR3 nucleotides: TGTGCCATCAGTGACCACCAGGGGACTAGCGGGAACTACGAGCAGTACTTC.

The chain uses TRBV6-5 and TRBJ2-1, with D maybe TRBD2 (6 bases). The V gene lost 0 bases and the J gene lost 5 bases, with 11 bases spanning the gap. This CDR3 has 15 residues. The germline CDR1 and CDR2 sequences are MNHEY and SVGAGI. The CDR3 nucleotides are TGTGCCAGCAGTTACTCTCCGGTAGCGGACAATGAGCAGTTCTTC. This sequence encodes CASSYSPVADNEQFF.

The chain uses TRBV6-2 or TRBV6-3 and TRBJ2-7; possible D gene TRBD2, 6 bases. V was trimmed by 4 bases and J by 3 bases, leaving 7 bases between them. CDR1 MNHEY and CDR2 SVGEGT come from the germline V gene. The CDR3 contains 12 residues. Here the CDR3 reads CASSWTNYEQYF. The CDR3 DNA reads TGTGCCAGCAGTTGGACTAACTACGAGCAGTACTTC.

This clone was counted a few times. The chain employs TRBV10-1 and TRBJ2-7; 7 nucleotides match TRBD2. J gave up 5 bases and V 6 bases, and 7 bases lay outside the gene matches. The CDR3 sequence is 13 residues long. Per germline, CDR1 WNHNN and CDR2 SYGVQD (reference sequence). The chain's CDR3 is CASSPRAGDEQYF. The CDR3 DNA is TGCGCCAGCAGCCCCCGGGCGGGAGACGAGCAGTACTTC.

The rearrangement joins TRBV9 to TRBJ1-6, with TRBD1 matching over 9 bases. V was pared by 4 bases and J by 8 bases, with 10 bases of the junction left unmatched. The CDR3 runs 16 residues. The V gene's germline CDR1 is SGDLS and CDR2 YYNGEE. The CDR3 loop reads CASSPRSGQGHSPLHF. Here the CDR3 DNA reads TGTGCCAGCAGCCCGCGCTCGGGACAGGGTCATTCACCCCTCCACTTT.

The CDR3 nucleotides are TGTGCCAGCAGCTTAAGGGCAGGGAATCAGCCCCAGCATTTT. This encodes CASSLRAGNQPQHF. This sequence joins TRBV7-8 and TRBJ1-5, with a tentative D call TRBD1 (5 bases). V lost 2 bases, J lost 4 bases, and 9 bases lay in between. This CDR3 has 14 residues. Germline values: CDR1 SGHVS, CDR2 FQNEAQ.

The gene calls are TRBV10-3 and TRBJ1-5; D possibly corresponds to TRBD1 (6 bases). Between the trimmed V and J ends, which lost 0 bases and 6 bases, there was a span of 15 bases. This CDR3 spans 16 amino acids. Germline V lookup: CDR1 ENHRY, CDR2 SYGVKD. CDR3 sequence reads: CAISESGGLSSQPQHF. The CDR3 coding sequence is TGTGCCATCAGTGAGTCGGGGGGGCTCTCGAGTCAGCCCCAGCATTTT.